A selection of T cell receptor beta chains follows, all from one sample in a study of tumor T cells in aggressive B-cell lymphoma. Libraries were prepared by immunoSEQ multiplex PCR; TCRdb keeps only in-frame clonotypes and omits some of them. The sample carries about 3,100 clones, about two thirds recorded once. The sequenced material came from tumor tissue. These receptors were obtained from an adult with diffuse large B cell lymphoma. Both conserved end residues are part of each CDR3. Not every row has a clone size; where given, it reads once, few, many or a size class.

V,length,J,size,CDR3
TRBV14,16,TRBJ2-7,.,CASSLDTSGSSSEQYF
TRBV30,14,TRBJ1-6,few,CAWSRSRANSPLHF
TRBV7-2,17,TRBJ2-1,.,CASSLIAGSSSYNEQFF
TRBV30,12,TRBJ1-6,few,CAWSDTGFSLHF
TRBV27,19,TRBJ1-6,.,CASSLFSSTGRTLNSPLHF
TRBV5-1,14,TRBJ2-7,.,CASRELATSYEQYF
TRBV10-3,14,TRBJ1-1,large,CATSRTEGNTEAFF
TRBV2,11,TRBJ2-2,once,CASQGTGELFF
TRBV11-3,13,TRBJ2-1,.,CASSESPYNEQFF
TRBV6-1,15,TRBJ2-1,.,CASNLRDRGKNEQFF
TRBV14,18,TRBJ1-1,few,CASSLSPHTGSMNTEAFF
TRBV27,16,TRBJ2-1,.,CASSFRAINSYNEQFF
TRBV28,15,TRBJ1-4,.,CASSLTGTGVGKLFF
TRBV4-3,14,TRBJ1-1,.,CASSQEAGDIEAFF
TRBV11-2,14,TRBJ2-7,.,CASSGQQISYEQYF
TRBV28,14,TRBJ1-5,few,CASSRDTSNQPQHF
TRBV4-2,15,TRBJ1-5,.,CASSKSDSSNQPQHF
TRBV5-6,12,TRBJ2-7,.,CASSLMSVEQYF
TRBV4-2,14,TRBJ1-4,.,CASSQDRGEEKLFF
TRBV18,13,TRBJ2-7,few,CASSIRQNYEQYF
TRBV7-9,14,TRBJ1-4,few,CASSPGQGWEKLFF
TRBV6-5,13,TRBJ1-1,.,CASRKGQLTEAFF
TRBV20-1,11,TRBJ1-1,.,CSARQNTEAFF
TRBV7-8,15,TRBJ2-3,.,CASSSGVRNTDTQYF
TRBV18,15,TRBJ1-3,.,CASSQDRSSGNTIYF
TRBV7-2,13,TRBJ2-7,once,CASSLGLAGEQYF
TRBV2,17,TRBJ2-3,.,CASSEFVRGRSTDTQYF
TRBV5-4,16,TRBJ1-4,.,CASKRGGSSTNEKLFF
TRBV5-4,16,TRBJ2-2,.,CASRRGLAGNTGELFF
TRBV10-3,14,TRBJ2-7,.,CAIRFGRSSYEQYF
TRBV7-2,14,.,.,CASSLSREHYEQYF
TRBV7-8,11,TRBJ2-3,.,CASSLRDTQYF
TRBV12-5,18,TRBJ2-1,.,CASGLVRSGSGSYNEQFF
TRBV30,12,TRBJ2-7,.,CAWSPQGYEQYF
TRBV18,15,TRBJ2-2,.,CASSQGGPGTGELFF
TRBV19,14,TRBJ1-1,.,CASSRGRGNTEAFF
TRBV18,14,TRBJ1-5,.,CASSTTDSNQPQHF
TRBV9,15,TRBJ2-7,.,CASSVGTTGNGEQYF
TRBV4-3,16,TRBJ2-7,.,CASSRTTSPRLHEQYF
TRBV5-1,15,TRBJ2-1,.,CASRRDRVLGNEQFF
TRBV5-4,14,TRBJ1-4,.,CASSIQGLNEKLFF
TRBV30,16,TRBJ2-2,.,CAWMRGGRDYTGELFF
TRBV18,16,TRBJ1-6,.,CASSPQGSNNNSPLHF
TRBV6-1,13,TRBJ1-5,few,CASSIDRFQPQHF
TRBV28,16,TRBJ2-4,.,CASSTTGATAKNIQYF
TRBV18,14,TRBJ1-1,.,CASSLGQKNTEAFF
TRBV6-1,18,TRBJ2-1,.,CASSEKDLSGSSYNEQFF